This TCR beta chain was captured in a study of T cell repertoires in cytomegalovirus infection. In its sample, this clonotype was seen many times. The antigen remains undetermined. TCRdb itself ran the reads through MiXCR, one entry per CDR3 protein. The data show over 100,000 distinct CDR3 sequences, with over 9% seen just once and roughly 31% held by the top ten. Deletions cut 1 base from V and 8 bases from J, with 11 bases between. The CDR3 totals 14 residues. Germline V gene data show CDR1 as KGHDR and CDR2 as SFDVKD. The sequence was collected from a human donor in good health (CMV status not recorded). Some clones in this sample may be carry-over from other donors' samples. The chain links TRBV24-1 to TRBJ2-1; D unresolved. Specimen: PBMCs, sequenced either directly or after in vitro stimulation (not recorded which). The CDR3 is CATSDFNRYDEQFF. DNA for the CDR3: TGTGCCACCAGTGATTTTAATAGGTACGATGAGCAGTTCTTC.